This TCR beta chain was captured by sequencing in a study of cytomegalovirus exposure and HLA in healthy donors. In the PCR, 60 Vbeta and 13 Jbeta primers were used. Repertoires were generated with immunoSEQ multiplex PCR, while TCRdb's copy carries only in-frame clones and drops some. The data contain some 130,000 clones, 82% of them singletons. Trimming took 4 bases from V and 0 from J; bases not matched to a gene: 3. Germline values: CDR1 SGDLS, CDR2 YYNGEE. The CDR3 totals 15 residues. The TCR originated in a male donor in good health and CMV-seropositive. This chain uses TRBV9 with TRBJ2-1, with 8 positions matching TRBD2. The specimen was PBMCs. The CDR3 spells CASSWTSSSYNEQFF. For the CDR3, the DNA is TGTGCCAGCAGCTGGACTAGCAGCTCCTACAATGAGCAGTTCTTC.